A selection of T cell receptor beta chains follows, all from one sample in a study of control samples from healthy donors and cancer patients. TCRdb's table, derived via immunoSEQ multiplex PCR, lists solely in-frame clones and lacks some. The sample has 200,000 to 250,000 clones, just under 95% seen once; the top ten hold 1.5%. Sequenced material: blood. These receptors all stem from a man aged 45-65 years in good health. CDR3s include the opening cysteine and the closing phenylalanine or tryptophan. The order of the fields is J gene, V gene, clone size, CDR3 protein. Size is omitted from some rows. Given values are once, few, many or a class for expanded clones.

TRBJ2-1	TRBV4-1	NA	CASSQEALGVGTGGHEQFF
TRBJ2-2	TRBV5-6	NA	CASSRGNTGELFF
TRBJ1-2	TRBV19	once	CASSIDPDRRRYGYTF
TRBJ2-2	TRBV10-2	few	CASSEPYLAGGAGELFF
TRBJ2-1	TRBV9	NA	CASSVGTASYNEQFF
TRBJ2-2	TRBV5-1	once	CASSPYPTSGGRTGELFF
TRBJ1-3	TRBV6-1	NA	CASSEVGQPGNTIYF
TRBJ1-5	TRBV27	NA	CASSLNPGNQPQHF
TRBJ1-6	TRBV9	NA	CASSVVPSGGGVLGNSPLHF
TRBJ2-4	TRBV5-1	NA	CASSLEVVSIQYF
TRBJ1-2	TRBV5-1	NA	CASSVERGNYGYTF
TRBJ1-5	TRBV18	NA	CASSPQGSNQPQHF
TRBJ2-7	TRBV19	NA	CASSEGRDTYEQYF
TRBJ2-5	TRBV18	NA	CASSPTSGVGETQYF
TRBJ1-2	TRBV7-9	NA	CASSSQGGTPYGYTF
TRBJ1-5	TRBV5-5	NA	CASKQGNQPQHF
TRBJ1-2	TRBV12-3/TRBV12-4	NA	CASSFLVPQGYTF
TRBJ1-6	TRBV5-1	once	CASSLDRLNSPLHF
TRBJ2-7	TRBV5-1	NA	CASSFGLYEQYF
TRBJ2-3	TRBV5-5	NA	CASSVLAVSDTQYF
TRBJ1-2	TRBV21-1	NA	CASSGRTGSYYGYTF
TRBJ1-5	TRBV19	NA	CASSRAGGGGNQPQHF
TRBJ2-3	TRBV7-2	NA	CASSPSHTDTQYF
TRBJ1-1	TRBV6-2/TRBV6-3	NA	CASSYSRGTMNTEAFF
TRBJ2-3	TRBV9	NA	CASSVRSTTDTQYF
TRBJ2-7	TRBV15	NA	CATSRGGTSPGEQYF
TRBJ1-2	TRBV6-5	NA	CASRDEDGYTF
TRBJ1-1	TRBV7-9	NA	CASSSLGPVGYTEAFF
TRBJ2-7	TRBV7-7	NA	CASSSGTGNSYEQYF
TRBJ2-7	TRBV4-2	NA	CASSRYDREAEQYF
TRBJ1-2	TRBV7-2	NA	CASSLDNNYGYTF
TRBJ1-2	TRBV2	NA	CASSSPWTGYGYTF
TRBJ2-5	TRBV19	NA	CASSNLQETQYF
TRBJ1-3	TRBV6-2/TRBV6-3	NA	CASSYSQNRHGNTIYF
TRBJ2-7	TRBV4-1	once	CASRDLGQGGRRSSYEQYF
TRBJ1-2	TRBV5-1	NA	CASSLGQFNYGYTF
TRBJ2-7	TRBV28	NA	CASTGQGAWNEQYF
TRBJ1-2	TRBV12-3/TRBV12-4	NA	CASSRTGLDGYTF
TRBJ2-2	TRBV11-3	NA	CASSLVPTTGELFF
TRBJ1-5	TRBV5-6	NA	CASSQGGRVAGNQPQHF
TRBJ2-1	TRBV3-1/TRBV3-2	NA	CASRERRGGGNEQFF
TRBJ1-4	TRBV30	NA	CAWSREPGQRFF
TRBJ1-3	TRBV12-3/TRBV12-4	NA	CASRGTAGNTIYF
TRBJ2-2	TRBV6-1	NA	CASSDQVIIGELFF
TRBJ2-1	TRBV7-9	NA	CASSLASYNEQFF
TRBJ2-1	TRBV6-5	NA	CASSWGTSGGNEQFF
TRBJ1-2	TRBV6-5	NA	CASSHGPIYGYTF
TRBJ2-4	TRBV20-1	NA	CSARENIQYF
TRBJ1-4	TRBV5-1	NA	CASSLAQGQKLFF
TRBJ1-2	TRBV7-8	NA	CASSRGMGGDAYGYTF
TRBJ1-1	TRBV5-1	NA	CASSLQAGLTEAFF
TRBJ2-2	TRBV7-6	NA	CASSLVGGNTGELFF
TRBJ1-3	TRBV28	NA	CATRTSGNTIYF
TRBJ1-5	TRBV5-4	NA	CASSRQGDHQPQHF
TRBJ2-7	TRBV2	NA	CASSEGTARYEQYF
TRBJ2-2	TRBV19	NA	CASSIRENTGELFF
TRBJ1-2	TRBV7-3	NA	CASSLNPSNYGYTF
TRBJ2-6	TRBV7-9	NA	CASILWTGSGANVLTF
TRBJ1-6	TRBV28	NA	CASYPAGTNSPLHF